Listed below are T cell receptor beta chains from one sample, sequenced in a study of Graves' ophthalmopathy and Graves' hyperthyroidism. TCRdb called the multiplex PCR reads again in MiXCR, with one record for every CDR3 protein. The data show roughly 410,000 distinct CDR3 sequences, with approximately 15% seen just once and around 7% held by the top ten. The material sequenced was peripheral blood. These receptors were obtained from a woman under 30 with stable Graves' hyperthyroidism. Each CDR3 is given with its conserved first and last residue. Each record gives: D gene, J gene, V gene, clone size, CDR3 protein, CDR3 DNA. D genes are given only for firm matches. Size is stated for part of the rows, as once, few or many counts, or as a class when the clone is expanded.

TRBD2 TRBJ2-7 TRBV6-5 few CASSTSGGYNYEQYF TGTGCCAGCAGTACTAGCGGGGGGTATAACTACGAGCAGTACTTC
NA TRBJ1-1 TRBV19 many CASSWGALDTEAFF TGTGCCAGTAGTTGGGGGGCTTTGGACACTGAAGCTTTCTTT
TRBD1 TRBJ1-5 TRBV4-1 NA CASSQIGVDRGHQPQHF TGCGCCAGCAGCCAAATAGGGGTGGACAGGGGGCATCAGCCCCAGCATTTT
NA TRBJ2-5 TRBV14 many CASSSDFQETQYF TGTGCCAGCAGCTCAGACTTCCAAGAGACCCAGTACTTC
NA TRBJ2-2 TRBV7-8 many CASSHLPGELFF TGTGCCAGCAGCCATTTACCCGGGGAGCTGTTTTTT
NA TRBJ1-1 TRBV12-3/TRBV12-4 many CASSFRENTEAFF TGTGCCAGCAGTTTTCGTGAGAACACTGAAGCTTTCTTT
NA TRBJ1-6 TRBV7-2 many CASSLKRDSPLHF TGTGCCAGCAGCTTAAAGAGGGATTCACCCCTCCACTTT
TRBD2 TRBJ2-3 TRBV11-1 many CASSSSGGSTDTQYF TGTGCCAGCAGCTCTAGCGGGGGATCCACAGATACGCAGTATTTT
NA TRBJ1-1 TRBV6-5 many CASDQGRRTEAFF TGTGCCAGCGACCAGGGTCGGCGGACTGAAGCTTTCTTT
TRBD2 TRBJ2-7 TRBV11-3 many CASSLYPQGRGGPYEQYF TGTGCCAGCAGCTTATACCCTCAGGGGCGGGGGGGCCCCTACGAGCAGTACTTC
TRBD1 TRBJ1-1 TRBV20-1 many CSARPTGKNTEAFF TGCAGTGCTAGACCGACAGGGAAGAACACTGAAGCTTTCTTT
TRBD1 TRBJ1-2 TRBV5-1 many CASSLEGTGYGYTF TGCGCCAGCAGCTTGGAAGGGACAGGCTATGGCTACACCTTC
NA TRBJ1-3 TRBV14 few CASSQAPGGTDGNTIYF TGTGCCAGCAGCCAAGCCCCGGGGGGTACGGATGGAAACACCATATATTTT
TRBD1 TRBJ2-5 TRBV2 few CASRGDRGETQYF TGTGCCAGCAGGGGGGACAGGGGGGAGACCCAGTACTTC
NA TRBJ2-6 TRBV5-1 NA CASSLDSNSGANVLTF TGCGCCAGCAGCTTGGACAGCAACTCTGGGGCCAACGTCCTGACTTTC
NA TRBJ2-2 TRBV12-3/TRBV12-4 many CASSLLGYGEPFF TGTGCCAGCAGTTTATTAGGGTACGGGGAGCCGTTTTTT
NA TRBJ2-5 TRBV5-1 few CASSFWGPSQETQYF TGCGCCAGCAGCTTTTGGGGGCCCTCCCAAGAGACCCAGTACTTC
TRBD1 TRBJ1-5 TRBV20-1 NA CSASPGQGHQPQHF TGCAGTGCTAGTCCGGGACAGGGTCATCAGCCCCAGCATTTT
NA TRBJ1-1 TRBV11-2 many CASSFGGQEAFF TGTGCCAGCAGCTTCGGGGGGCAGGAAGCTTTCTTT
NA TRBJ1-1 TRBV3-1 NA CASSQSENTEAFF TGTGCCAGCAGCCAATCCGAGAACACTGAAGCTTTCTTT
TRBD1 TRBJ2-7 TRBV6-5 many CASSLSGTGVYEQYF TGTGCCAGCAGTTTGTCAGGGACAGGGGTCTACGAGCAGTACTTC
NA TRBJ1-2 TRBV6-2/TRBV6-3 few CASSETVEGYTF TGTGCCAGCAGCGAAACTGTTGAAGGCTACACCTTC
NA TRBJ1-2 TRBV4-1 many CASSQDLGLRYTF TGCGCCAGCAGCCAAGACTTGGGGCTCCGCTACACCTTC
NA TRBJ1-2 TRBV29-1 NA CSVVGEYAYGYTF TGCAGCGTGGTGGGGGAGTATGCCTATGGCTACACCTTC
TRBD2 TRBJ2-5 TRBV12-3/TRBV12-4 many CASTASGGTGETQYF TGTGCCAGCACCGCTAGCGGGGGTACGGGCGAGACCCAGTACTTC
TRBD1 TRBJ1-2 TRBV7-2 many CASRHQGARNYGYTF TGTGCCAGCAGGCACCAGGGGGCGAGGAACTATGGCTACACCTTC
NA TRBJ2-7 TRBV12-3/TRBV12-4 many CASSLSGVLTYEQYF TGTGCCAGCAGCCTTTCGGGGGTTCTCACCTACGAGCAGTACTTC
NA TRBJ1-2 TRBV28 many CASSPTTFFYGYTF TGTGCCAGCAGCCCGACAACGTTCTTCTATGGCTACACCTTC
TRBD1 TRBJ2-7 TRBV7-2 many CASSASGTETYEQYF TGTGCCAGCAGCGCATCCGGGACAGAAACCTACGAGCAGTACTTC
TRBD1 TRBJ1-5 TRBV6-1 many CASSEAGGVYQPQHF TGTGCCAGCAGTGAAGCAGGGGGCGTCTATCAGCCCCAGCATTTT
NA TRBJ2-5 TRBV4-1 many CASSHDSLAVQETQYF TGCGCCAGCAGCCACGATAGTCTGGCGGTCCAAGAGACCCAGTACTTC
TRBD1 TRBJ1-5 TRBV6-1 NA CASSELGAGQGYQPQHF TGTGCCAGCAGTGAATTGGGCGCGGGACAGGGGTATCAGCCCCAGCATTTT
NA TRBJ1-5 TRBV2 many CASTPVGRVPQHF TGTGCCAGCACCCCCGTGGGGCGGGTACCCCAGCATTTT
NA TRBJ1-2 TRBV6-5 many CASRREGGRGYTF TGTGCCAGCAGGAGGGAGGGGGGTCGTGGCTACACCTTC
NA TRBJ1-6 TRBV7-2 NA CASSGYGVSGISPLHF TGTGCCAGCAGCGGATACGGGGTTTCTGGGATTTCACCCCTCCACTTT
NA TRBJ1-1 TRBV2 many CASSAWGGLSEAFF TGTGCCAGCAGCGCCTGGGGGGGGCTCTCTGAAGCTTTCTTT
TRBD1 TRBJ1-1 TRBV12-3/TRBV12-4 NA CASSTFNRGPILNTEAFF TGTGCCAGCAGTACCTTCAACAGGGGGCCTATTTTGAACACTGAAGCTTTCTTT
TRBD1 TRBJ2-4 TRBV19 many CASSIQGAQNIKYF TGTGCCAGTAGTATTCAGGGGGCCCAAAACATTAAGTACTTC
NA TRBJ2-7 TRBV6-2/TRBV6-3 many CASSPPAGGYLGSPYEQYF TGTGCCAGCAGCCCTCCAGCGGGCGGTTACCTTGGGTCCCCCTACGAGCAGTACTTC
TRBD2 TRBJ2-7 TRBV10-3 many CAISYLAGGPQFSGEQYF TGTGCCATCAGCTACCTAGCGGGGGGGCCTCAGTTCTCGGGCGAGCAGTACTTC
TRBD2 TRBJ2-5 TRBV7-3 many CASSLWASGGKETQYF TGTGCCAGCAGCCTTTGGGCTAGCGGGGGGAAAGAGACCCAGTACTTC
TRBD2 TRBJ2-5 TRBV19 many CASSIAGGDETQYF TGTGCCAGTAGTATAGCGGGGGGAGATGAGACCCAGTACTTC
NA TRBJ1-2 TRBV7-9 many CASSLANTLYGYTF TGTGCCAGCAGCTTGGCGAACACTCTCTATGGCTACACCTTC
NA TRBJ1-2 TRBV7-2 many CASSLSPSLGGYTF TGTGCCAGCAGCTTAAGCCCCTCGCTAGGAGGCTACACCTTC
NA TRBJ1-1 TRBV25-1 many CASSETRPTEAFF TGTGCCAGCAGTGAGACACGACCAACTGAAGCTTTCTTT
TRBD1 TRBJ2-2 TRBV29-1 many CSVYRRDRVTGELFF TGCAGCGTCTACCGCCGGGACAGGGTGACCGGGGAGCTGTTTTTT
TRBD1 TRBJ2-7 TRBV7-2 NA CAEDRASTYEQYF TGTGCCGAGGACAGGGCCTCCACCTACGAGCAGTACTTC
NA TRBJ2-7 TRBV5-4 few CASSLGPVGAYEQYF TGTGCCAGCAGCTTGGGGCCAGTTGGGGCCTACGAGCAGTACTTC
NA TRBJ1-2 TRBV12-3/TRBV12-4 many CASSLGAANYGYTF TGTGCCAGCAGTTTAGGGGCAGCTAACTATGGCTACACCTTC
TRBD1 TRBJ1-2 TRBV27 many CASSISGQDGYTF TGTGCCAGCAGTATTTCGGGACAGGATGGCTACACCTTC
TRBD1 TRBJ1-5 TRBV4-1 many CASSRVEGQGSLNQPQHF TGCGCCAGCAGCCGAGTGGAGGGACAGGGAAGTCTTAATCAGCCCCAGCATTTT
NA TRBJ2-3 TRBV12-3/TRBV12-4 few CASSLGGGGGAQDTQYF TGTGCCAGCAGTCTAGGCGGTGGGGGGGGGGCCCAAGATACGCAGTATTTT
NA TRBJ1-1 TRBV6-1 many CASRWTGNTEAFF TGTGCCAGCAGATGGACTGGGAACACTGAAGCTTTCTTT